In this sample, the clone carrying this T cell receptor (beta chain) turned up a few times. Its antigen is not known. The entry originates in a study of T cells in Graves' hyperthyroidism and ophthalmopathy. There were TCR beta CDR3 regions amplified from RNA transcripts. With the HTBI primer set, the TCR CDR3 went through a first round of RT-PCR. TCRdb itself ran the multiplex PCR reads through MiXCR, one entry per CDR3 protein. The profile shows about 640,000 distinct CDR3 sequences, about 14% of them singletons. CDR1 is MDHEN and CDR2 is SYDVKM in the germline V gene. CDR3 length: 15 residues. Trimming removed 2 bases at V and 0 bases at J, with 8 bases between. Overall study results and limits: Most clonotypes that expanded in the thyroid above 0.001 also showed up in blood.

This TCR was recovered from a woman in her forties or fifties with Graves' ophthalmopathy. The rearrangement links TRBV28 to TRBJ1-5; D ambiguous. The sequencing input was blood. CDR3 region: CASSLRFFSNQPQHF. CDR3 coding DNA: TGTGCCAGCAGTTTAAGGTTTTTTAGCAATCAGCCCCAGCATTTT.